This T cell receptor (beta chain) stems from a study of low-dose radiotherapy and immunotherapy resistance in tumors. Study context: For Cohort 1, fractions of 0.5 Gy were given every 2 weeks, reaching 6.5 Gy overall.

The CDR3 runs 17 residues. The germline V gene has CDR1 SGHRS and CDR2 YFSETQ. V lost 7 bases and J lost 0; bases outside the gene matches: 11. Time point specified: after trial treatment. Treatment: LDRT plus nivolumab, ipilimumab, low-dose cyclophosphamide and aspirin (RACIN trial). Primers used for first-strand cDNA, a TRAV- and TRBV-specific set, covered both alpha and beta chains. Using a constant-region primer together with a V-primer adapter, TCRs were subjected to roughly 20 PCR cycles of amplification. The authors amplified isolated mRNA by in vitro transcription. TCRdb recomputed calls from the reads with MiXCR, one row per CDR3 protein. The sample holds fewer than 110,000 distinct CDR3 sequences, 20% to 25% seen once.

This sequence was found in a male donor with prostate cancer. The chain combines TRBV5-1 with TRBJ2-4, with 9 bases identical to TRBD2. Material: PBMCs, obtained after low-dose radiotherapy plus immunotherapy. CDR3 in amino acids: CASLRAGGDQAKNIQYF. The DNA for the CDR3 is TGCGCCAGCCTACGCGCGGGGGGGGACCAAGCCAAAAACATTCAGTACTTC. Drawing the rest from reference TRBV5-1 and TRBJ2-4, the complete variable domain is KAGVTQTPRYLIKTRGQQVTLSCSPISGHRSVSWYQQTPGQGLQFLFEYFSETQRNKGNFPGRFSGRQFSNSRSEMNVSTLELGDSALYLCASLRAGGDQAKNIQYFGAGTRLSVL.